This T cell receptor (beta chain) was found in a study of T cell changes during pregnancy in multiple sclerosis. Per the germline V gene, CDR1 is SGHRS and CDR2 is YFSETQ. V lost 0 bases and J lost 3, with 7 bases in between. This CDR3 spans 14 amino acids. A single count supports this clone. Other DNA sequences in the same sample also yield this CDR3. Repertoires were generated with immunoSEQ multiplex PCR, while TCRdb's copy carries only in-frame clones and drops some. The repertoire holds about 87,000 clones, just over 90% seen once, with around 1.4% in the top ten. The rearrangement uses TRBV5-1 and TRBJ1-5; weak D call: TRBD1 (5 bases). This clonotype was obtained from a female donor in good health, enrolled as a control in a pregnancy study. The material sequenced was peripheral blood, taken in the third trimester of pregnancy. The CDR3: CASSLGGDNQPQHF. The DNA of the CDR3 is TGCGCCAGCAGCTTGGGGGGGGACAATCAGCCCCAGCATTTT.